This T cell receptor beta chain emerged from a study of a mutant IDH1 vaccine in newly diagnosed glioma (dated by TCRdb to the early 2020s). Regarding the study in general: Across visits V03 through V10, patients got a total of eight vaccinations, given in weeks 1, 3, 5, 7, 11, 15, 19 and 23. In the chemotherapy-containing groups, vaccination started alongside temozolomide cycles, whereas in patients who had radiotherapy alone it started 4-6 weeks after radiotherapy. Of the roughly 32 treated patients, around 62% were male and approximately 38% were female, and a mean age of roughly 41 years was recorded. Before enrollment, most patients had been given radiochemotherapy with temozolomide as standard therapy, while the rest had received either radiotherapy alone or temozolomide alone. Peripheral blood was collected at six visits: V03 (baseline), V05, V07, V10, V12 and V13. For exploratory analyses, longitudinal TCRB deep sequencing was carried out in more than 20 treated patients wherever samples were available. Results the study describes overall, beyond this receptor: Immune responses induced by the vaccine were seen in around 94% of patients across multiple MHC alleles. PBMC samples for TCRB deep sequencing were selected based on availability. It was noted by the authors that analyses of patient blood samples could not be reproduced owing to sample limitations. Changes in the top peripheral T cell clonotypes picked up by TCRB sequencing did not appear to be linked to pseudoprogression.

The CDR3 goes from the cysteine to the phenylalanine over 16 residues. CDR3 DNA only is kept here, 48 bases in frame from base 1. Trimming removed 0 bases from V and 5 bases from J, leaving 17 bases between the germline ends. Sequences SGDLS (CDR1) and YYNGEE (CDR2) are obtained from the germline V gene. What this sample's time point label stands for: week 5, during vaccination. Each vaccine dose, consisting of 300 ug of a 20-mer mutant IDH1 peptide in Montanide, was administered subcutaneously with topical imiquimod. The donors had newly diagnosed IDH1-mutant astrocytomas of WHO grade 3 or 4 that showed loss of nuclear ATRX. The samples were drawn from NOA16, a multicentre, single-arm, open-label phase I trial in Germany that tested a mutant IDH1 peptide vaccine in humans for the first time. The DNeasy Blood and Tissue Kit was used to extract genomic DNA from EDTA blood for TCRB sequencing. Library prep was done by the immunoSEQ multiplex PCR assay. Following the manufacturer's protocol, the hsTCRB Kit was used to amplify rearranged TCR beta chain sequences. TCRB libraries were sequenced on an Illumina MiSeq. On the authors' methods: The kit vendor's proprietary platform handled demultiplexing, trimming and gene mapping. TCRdb holds this immuneACCESS table with in-frame rearrangements only. Some clones are missing; in checked studies, unresolved V genes explain under half, and the rest has no known cause. That table gives V, J and clone size, and the DNA gave D and trimming. This sample is represented by about 53,000 clones; about 86% of them were singletons. The ten top clones hold 6.5% to 9% of the sample.

In the case of this clone: Which antigen it targets is not known. Base-call qualities are not available, and no considerably larger clone is one nucleotide away.

Sequences were derived from PBMCs, sampled from a glioma patient whose treatment included an IDH1 peptide vaccine. The chain is assembled from TRBV9 and TRBJ2-5; matching of 6 bases hints at TRBD2 as the D gene. This TCR was recovered from a woman aged 45 to 65 with glioma. The DNA sequence reads TGTGCCAGCAGCGTAGGGGGACGACTAGACGGGGAGACCCAGTACTTC. Translated, this gives CASSVGGRLDGETQYF.